This is a list of T cell receptor beta chains from one sample in a study of identical twins. TCRdb reanalysed the 5' RACE reads using MiXCR and keeps one entry per CDR3 protein. The sample comprises around 530,000 distinct CDR3 sequences, about 16% of which are singletons, and about 0.47% rests with the top ten. The same data also contributed to another study, on yellow fever vaccine responses in identical twins.

The sample was CD4+ T cells sorted from blood. These TCRs come from a woman under 30 in good health. The conserved cysteine and the conserved F or W are not part of the CDR3 here. Fields, in order: V gene, J gene, CDR3 protein.

v_gene: TRBV12-3/TRBV12-4; j_gene: TRBJ1-1; CDR3aa: ASSLGGSLTEAF
v_gene: TRBV5-1; j_gene: TRBJ1-6; CDR3aa: PSSSRPDRNNSPLH
v_gene: TRBV20-1; j_gene: TRBJ1-6; CDR3aa: SARSPGDSPLH
v_gene: TRBV28; j_gene: TRBJ2-6; CDR3aa: ASSLAGNLASGANVLT
v_gene: TRBV12-3/TRBV12-4; j_gene: TRBJ2-7; CDR3aa: ASSSGEEAREDYEQY
v_gene: TRBV10-3; j_gene: TRBJ1-1; CDR3aa: AISERGTEAF
v_gene: TRBV6-1; j_gene: TRBJ2-6; CDR3aa: ASIGGSSGANVLT
v_gene: TRBV20-1; j_gene: TRBJ2-4; CDR3aa: SASSDKQLAKNIQY
v_gene: TRBV29-1; j_gene: TRBJ1-2; CDR3aa: SVYGTTEYGYT
v_gene: TRBV20-1; j_gene: TRBJ2-5; CDR3aa: SARRGSSETQY
v_gene: TRBV7-9; j_gene: TRBJ1-6; CDR3aa: ASSARGDPVSPLH
v_gene: TRBV21-1; j_gene: TRBJ1-5; CDR3aa: ASSGDRGGQPQH
v_gene: TRBV5-1; j_gene: TRBJ1-1; CDR3aa: ASKRTANTEAF
v_gene: TRBV7-8; j_gene: TRBJ1-2; CDR3aa: ASSPQGSRNNYGYT
v_gene: TRBV7-2; j_gene: TRBJ2-2; CDR3aa: ASPTPFRGTNTGELF
v_gene: TRBV29-1; j_gene: TRBJ1-4; CDR3aa: SGRTATNEKLF
v_gene: TRBV5-4; j_gene: TRBJ2-2; CDR3aa: ASSTRGAGELF
v_gene: TRBV12-3/TRBV12-4; j_gene: TRBJ1-2; CDR3aa: ASSPTGTGYGYT
v_gene: TRBV28; j_gene: TRBJ1-4; CDR3aa: ASSSYRGGEKLF
v_gene: TRBV5-1; j_gene: TRBJ2-7; CDR3aa: ASSTTSYHEQY
v_gene: TRBV3-1; j_gene: TRBJ1-1; CDR3aa: ASSQSRRFTEAF
v_gene: TRBV10-3; j_gene: TRBJ2-5; CDR3aa: AILDRDAQETQY
v_gene: TRBV20-1; j_gene: TRBJ2-1; CDR3aa: SAILADSYNEQF
v_gene: TRBV20-1; j_gene: TRBJ2-2; CDR3aa: SARDTMTGANTGELF
v_gene: TRBV28; j_gene: TRBJ2-3; CDR3aa: ASSWGDHTQY
v_gene: TRBV20-1; j_gene: TRBJ2-1; CDR3aa: SARLSLYGSYNEQF
v_gene: TRBV27; j_gene: TRBJ2-2; CDR3aa: ASSRLGGRTGELF
v_gene: TRBV28; j_gene: TRBJ2-3; CDR3aa: ASSLIWTSGAADTQY
v_gene: TRBV12-3/TRBV12-4; j_gene: TRBJ2-1; CDR3aa: ASSLVAGANEQF
v_gene: TRBV20-1; j_gene: TRBJ2-1; CDR3aa: SARTWLALYNEQF
v_gene: TRBV7-8; j_gene: TRBJ2-1; CDR3aa: ASSLVAGGPGWDEQF
v_gene: TRBV10-1; j_gene: TRBJ2-1; CDR3aa: ASSGTGQVGGQF
v_gene: TRBV12-3/TRBV12-4; j_gene: TRBJ2-1; CDR3aa: ASSLGRGLAVSSYNEQF
v_gene: TRBV6-2/TRBV6-3; j_gene: TRBJ2-2; CDR3aa: TSSYLGNTGELF
v_gene: TRBV19; j_gene: TRBJ2-1; CDR3aa: ASSNDLRTGSNEQF
v_gene: TRBV12-3/TRBV12-4; j_gene: TRBJ1-1; CDR3aa: ASSSHPMNTEAF
v_gene: TRBV7-6; j_gene: TRBJ2-6; CDR3aa: ASSLSRPSGANVLT